This record concerns one T cell receptor (beta chain) sequence. TCRdb re-called the 5' RACE reads and catalogs CDR3 proteins one per entry, DNA excluded. The sample spans 150,000 to 200,000 distinct CDR3 sequences; the ten largest clones claim 7.4%. This entry belongs to a study of monozygotic twins with inflammatory bowel disease. The germline V gene has CDR1 SGHTA and CDR2 FQGNSA. The length of the CDR3 is 15 residues. The sequence was collected from a human donor with ulcerative colitis or Crohn's disease, or a healthy co-twin of an affected twin (not recorded which). V and J are TRBV7-2 and TRBJ2-5; TCRdb's assignment of TRBD2 cannot be checked, as there is no DNA. The sample was blood. The CDR3 region is CASSSRLADQETQYF.